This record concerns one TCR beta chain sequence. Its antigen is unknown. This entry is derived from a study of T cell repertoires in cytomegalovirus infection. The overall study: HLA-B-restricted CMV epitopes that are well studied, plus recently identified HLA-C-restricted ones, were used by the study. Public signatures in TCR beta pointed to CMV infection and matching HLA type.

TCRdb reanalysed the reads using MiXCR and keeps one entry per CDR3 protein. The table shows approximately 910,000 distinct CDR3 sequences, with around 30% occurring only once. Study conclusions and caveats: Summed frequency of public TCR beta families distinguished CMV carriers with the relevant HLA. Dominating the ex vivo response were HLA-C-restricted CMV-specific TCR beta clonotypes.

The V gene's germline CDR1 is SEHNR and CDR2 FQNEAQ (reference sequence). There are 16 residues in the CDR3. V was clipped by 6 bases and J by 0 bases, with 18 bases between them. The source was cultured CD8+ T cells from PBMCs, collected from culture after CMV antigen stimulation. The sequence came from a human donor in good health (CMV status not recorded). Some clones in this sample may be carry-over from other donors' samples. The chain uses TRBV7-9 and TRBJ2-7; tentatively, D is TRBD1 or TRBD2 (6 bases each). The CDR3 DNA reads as TGTGCCAGCAGACTAGACGACGGGGGCAGCTCCTACGAGCAGTACTTC. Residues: CASRLDDGGSSYEQYF.